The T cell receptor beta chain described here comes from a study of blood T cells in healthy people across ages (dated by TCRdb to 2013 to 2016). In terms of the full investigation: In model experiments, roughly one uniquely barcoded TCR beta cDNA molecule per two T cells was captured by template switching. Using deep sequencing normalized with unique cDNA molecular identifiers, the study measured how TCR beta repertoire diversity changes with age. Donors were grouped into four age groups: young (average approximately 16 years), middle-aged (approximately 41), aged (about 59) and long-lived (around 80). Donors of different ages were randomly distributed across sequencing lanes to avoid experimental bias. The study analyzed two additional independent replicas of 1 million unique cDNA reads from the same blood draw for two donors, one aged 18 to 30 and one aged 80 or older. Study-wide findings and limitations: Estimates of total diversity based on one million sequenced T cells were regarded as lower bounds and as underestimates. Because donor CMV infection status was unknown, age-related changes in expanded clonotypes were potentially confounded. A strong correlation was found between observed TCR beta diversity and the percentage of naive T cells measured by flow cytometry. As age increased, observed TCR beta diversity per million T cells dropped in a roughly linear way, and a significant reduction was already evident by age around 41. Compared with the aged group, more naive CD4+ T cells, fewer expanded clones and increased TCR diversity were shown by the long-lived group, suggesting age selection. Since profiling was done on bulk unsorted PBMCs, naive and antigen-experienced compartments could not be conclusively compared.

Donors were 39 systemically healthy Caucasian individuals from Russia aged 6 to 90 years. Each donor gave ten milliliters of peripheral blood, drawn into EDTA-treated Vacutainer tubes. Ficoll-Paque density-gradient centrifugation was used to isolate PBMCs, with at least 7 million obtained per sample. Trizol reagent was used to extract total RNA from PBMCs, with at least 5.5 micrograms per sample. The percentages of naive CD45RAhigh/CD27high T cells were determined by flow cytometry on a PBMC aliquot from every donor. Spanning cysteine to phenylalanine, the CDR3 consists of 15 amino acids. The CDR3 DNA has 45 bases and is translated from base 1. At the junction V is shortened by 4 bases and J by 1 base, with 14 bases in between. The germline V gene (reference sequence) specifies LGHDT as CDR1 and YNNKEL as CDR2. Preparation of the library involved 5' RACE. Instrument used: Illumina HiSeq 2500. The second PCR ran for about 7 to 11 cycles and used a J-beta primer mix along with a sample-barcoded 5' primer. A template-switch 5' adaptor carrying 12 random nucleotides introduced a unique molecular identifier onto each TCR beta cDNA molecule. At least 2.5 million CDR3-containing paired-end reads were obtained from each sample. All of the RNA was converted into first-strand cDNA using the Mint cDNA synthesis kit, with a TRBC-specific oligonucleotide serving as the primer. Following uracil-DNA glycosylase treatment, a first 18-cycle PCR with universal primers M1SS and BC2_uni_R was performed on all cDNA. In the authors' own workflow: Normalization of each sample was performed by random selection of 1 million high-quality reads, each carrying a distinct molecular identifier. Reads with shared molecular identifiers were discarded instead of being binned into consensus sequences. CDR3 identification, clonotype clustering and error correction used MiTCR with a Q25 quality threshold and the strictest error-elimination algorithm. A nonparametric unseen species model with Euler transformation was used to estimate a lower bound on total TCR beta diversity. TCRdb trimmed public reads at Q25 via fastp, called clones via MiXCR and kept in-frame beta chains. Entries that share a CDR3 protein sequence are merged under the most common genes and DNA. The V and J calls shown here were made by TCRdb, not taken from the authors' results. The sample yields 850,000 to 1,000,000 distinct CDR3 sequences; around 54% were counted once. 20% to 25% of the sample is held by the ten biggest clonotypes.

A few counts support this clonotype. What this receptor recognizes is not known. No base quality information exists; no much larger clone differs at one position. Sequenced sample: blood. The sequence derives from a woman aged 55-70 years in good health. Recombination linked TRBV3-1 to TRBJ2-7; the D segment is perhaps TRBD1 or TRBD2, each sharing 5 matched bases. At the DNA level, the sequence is TGTGCCAGCAGCCGGAAGGGGACCGGTTCCTACGAGCAGTACTTC. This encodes CASSRKGTGSYEQYF.